The clone carrying this T cell receptor beta chain was picked up one time. Its antigen is still unknown. The entry originates in a study of OX40 agonist ivuxolimab in advanced cancers. Overall study findings and caveats: The study observed clonal expansion of CD4+ and CD8+ blood T cells by week 6 at 0.1 to 3.0 mg/kg.

Repertoires were generated with immunoSEQ multiplex PCR, while TCRdb's copy carries only in-frame clones and drops some. Of 50,000 to 60,000 clones detected, around 90% appear once; the ten largest clones hold roughly 4.4%. The sequenced sample was CD4+ or CD8+ T cells sorted from blood, obtained in a trial of the OX40 agonist ivuxolimab. The origin of this receptor is an adult with an advanced solid tumor such as melanoma, head and neck, liver or kidney cancer.

CDR3 DNA: TGTGCCAGCACATCCTGGGGGGGGCGGAACACCGGGGAGCTGTTTTTT. This translates into CASTSWGGRNTGELFF. The gene calls are TRBV19 and TRBJ2-2; maybe TRBD2 (7 bases). Germline V gives CDR1 LNHDA, CDR2 SQIVND (reference sequence). This CDR3 spans 16 amino acids. V dropped 9 bases and J dropped 1 base, with 18 bases sitting between them.